The T cell receptor beta chain described here comes from a study of CD8+CD57+ T cells in acquired aplastic anemia. The wider study: Isolated CD4+ and CD8+ cells, once sorted, yielded DNA averaging about 3.1 ug.

CDR3 and TCR beta VDJ profiling relied on a genomic DNA template. Via MiXCR, TCRdb re-called the reads, giving one row per CDR3 protein. The table lists some 140,000 distinct CDR3 sequences, approximately 52% of them singletons. The study's findings and limits: Patients and controls turned out to have some 30 CD8+ CDR3 sequences in common.

Only patients with CD8+CD57+ cell expansion on flow cytometry were chosen for sequencing. There was no therapy given to any patient before the blood sampling took place. As regards this clonotype: Its matching antigen is unknown.

The sequenced sample consisted of sorted CD4+, CD8+, or CD8+CD57+ T cells (not recorded which) from PBMCs. The source of this sequence is a human donor with aplastic anemia.

DNA for the CDR3: TGCAGTGCTAGAGATGGGAGGGCAGGAGTCCACGAGCAGTACTTC. Translating it yields CSARDGRAGVHEQYF. V usage is TRBV20-1 and J usage is TRBJ2-7, with TRBD2 matching 7 bases. Per the germline V gene, CDR1 is DFQATT and CDR2 is SNEGSKA (reference sequence). V trimming: 0 bases; J trimming: 5 bases; junction bases outside the gene matches: 10. The CDR3 has 15 amino acids.